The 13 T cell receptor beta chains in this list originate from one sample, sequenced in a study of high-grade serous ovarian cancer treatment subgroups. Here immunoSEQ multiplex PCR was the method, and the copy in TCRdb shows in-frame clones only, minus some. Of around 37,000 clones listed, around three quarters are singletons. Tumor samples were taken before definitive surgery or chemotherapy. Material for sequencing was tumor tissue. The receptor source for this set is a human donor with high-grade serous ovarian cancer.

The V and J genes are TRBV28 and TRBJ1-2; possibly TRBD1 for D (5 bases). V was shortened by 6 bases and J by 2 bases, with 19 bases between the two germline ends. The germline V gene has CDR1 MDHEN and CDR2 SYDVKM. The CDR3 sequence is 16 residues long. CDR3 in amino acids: CASSSSGQDENYGYTF. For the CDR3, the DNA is TGTGCCAGCAGCTCCTCGGGGCAGGATGAAAACTATGGCTACACCTTC.

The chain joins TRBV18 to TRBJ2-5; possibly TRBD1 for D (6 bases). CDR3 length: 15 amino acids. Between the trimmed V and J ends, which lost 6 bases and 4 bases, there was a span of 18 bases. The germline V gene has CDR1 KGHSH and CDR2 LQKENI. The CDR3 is CASSPRVGGGETQYF. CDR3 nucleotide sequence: TGTGCCAGCTCTCCCCGAGTAGGGGGTGGAGAGACCCAGTACTTC.

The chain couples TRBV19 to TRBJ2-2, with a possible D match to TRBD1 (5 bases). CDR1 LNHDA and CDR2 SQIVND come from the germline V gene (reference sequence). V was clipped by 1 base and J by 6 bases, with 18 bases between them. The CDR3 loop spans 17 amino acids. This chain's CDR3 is CASSIARQTSQAGELFF. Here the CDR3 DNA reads TGTGCCAGTAGTATAGCTCGACAGACCTCACAGGCCGGGGAGCTGTTTTTT.

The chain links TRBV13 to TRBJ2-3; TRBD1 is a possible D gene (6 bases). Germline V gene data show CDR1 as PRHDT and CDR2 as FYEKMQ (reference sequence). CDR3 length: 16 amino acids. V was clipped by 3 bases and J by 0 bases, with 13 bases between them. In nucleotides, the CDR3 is TGTGCCAGCAGCTTTCCCCAGGGGCTTAGCACAGATACGCAGTATTTT. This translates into CASSFPQGLSTDTQYF.

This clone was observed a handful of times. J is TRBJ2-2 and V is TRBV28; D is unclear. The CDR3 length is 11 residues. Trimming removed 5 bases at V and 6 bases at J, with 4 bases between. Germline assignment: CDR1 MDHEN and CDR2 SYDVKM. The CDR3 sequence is CASSIPGELFF. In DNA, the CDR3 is TGTGCCAGCAGTATTCCCGGGGAGCTGTTTTTT.

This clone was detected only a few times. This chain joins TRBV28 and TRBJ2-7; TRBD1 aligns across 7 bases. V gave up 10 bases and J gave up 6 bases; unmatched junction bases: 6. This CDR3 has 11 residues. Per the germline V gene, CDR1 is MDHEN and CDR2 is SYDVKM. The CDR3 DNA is TGTGCCACTTCAGACAGGGCCGAGCAGTACTTC. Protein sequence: CATSDRAEQYF.

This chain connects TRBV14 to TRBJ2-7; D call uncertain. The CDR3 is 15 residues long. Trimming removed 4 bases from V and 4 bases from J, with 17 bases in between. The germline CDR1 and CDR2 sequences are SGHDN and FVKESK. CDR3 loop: CASSPVRTKPYEQYF. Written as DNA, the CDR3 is TGTGCCAGCAGCCCTGTCAGGACGAAACCATACGAGCAGTACTTC.

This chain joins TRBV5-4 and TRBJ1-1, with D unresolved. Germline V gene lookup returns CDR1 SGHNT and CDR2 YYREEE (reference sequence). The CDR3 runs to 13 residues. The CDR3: CSYNMLVNTEAFF. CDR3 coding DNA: TGTTCCTATAACATGCTGGTGAACACTGAAGCTTTCTTT.

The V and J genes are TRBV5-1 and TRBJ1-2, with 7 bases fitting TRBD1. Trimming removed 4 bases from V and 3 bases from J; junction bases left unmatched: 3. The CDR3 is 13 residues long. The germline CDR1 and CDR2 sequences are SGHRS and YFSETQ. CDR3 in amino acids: CASSLDRDYGYTF. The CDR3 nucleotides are TGCGCCAGCAGCCTTGACAGGGACTATGGCTACACCTTC.

CDR3 DNA sequence: TGCGCCAGCAGCTTGTTAGGAGGGCCTCAAGAGACCCAGTACTTC. Protein sequence: CASSLLGGPQETQYF. The genes are TRBV5-1 and TRBJ2-5, with TRBD2 as a possible D gene (6 bases). Germline CDR1 SGHRS, CDR2 YFSETQ. Trimming stripped 1 base from V and 2 bases from J, with 12 bases between. CDR3 length: 15 residues.

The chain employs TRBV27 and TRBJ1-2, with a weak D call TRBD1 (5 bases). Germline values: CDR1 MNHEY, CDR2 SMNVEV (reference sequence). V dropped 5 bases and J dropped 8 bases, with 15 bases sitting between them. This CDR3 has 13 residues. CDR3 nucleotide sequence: TGTGCCAGCAGTCCACAGGTTGGAGGGGGCTACACCTTC. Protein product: CASSPQVGGGYTF.

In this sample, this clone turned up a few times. CDR3 nucleotide sequence: TGCGCCAGCAGTGAGGGACACGAGCAGTACTTC. Translating gives CASSEGHEQYF. The rearrangement uses TRBV10-2 and TRBJ2-7, with unresolved D. Trimming took off 2 bases at V and 5 bases at J, with 4 bases between the two ends. Germline V gene data show CDR1 as WSHSY and CDR2 as SAAADI. The length of the CDR3 is 11 residues.

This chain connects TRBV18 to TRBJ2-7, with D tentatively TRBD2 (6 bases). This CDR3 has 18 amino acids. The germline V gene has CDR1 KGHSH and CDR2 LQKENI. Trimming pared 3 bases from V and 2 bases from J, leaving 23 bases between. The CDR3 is CASSPSTQSKRAPYEQYF. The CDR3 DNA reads TGTGCCAGCTCACCCTCTACTCAATCAAAGCGGGCCCCCTACGAGCAGTACTTC.